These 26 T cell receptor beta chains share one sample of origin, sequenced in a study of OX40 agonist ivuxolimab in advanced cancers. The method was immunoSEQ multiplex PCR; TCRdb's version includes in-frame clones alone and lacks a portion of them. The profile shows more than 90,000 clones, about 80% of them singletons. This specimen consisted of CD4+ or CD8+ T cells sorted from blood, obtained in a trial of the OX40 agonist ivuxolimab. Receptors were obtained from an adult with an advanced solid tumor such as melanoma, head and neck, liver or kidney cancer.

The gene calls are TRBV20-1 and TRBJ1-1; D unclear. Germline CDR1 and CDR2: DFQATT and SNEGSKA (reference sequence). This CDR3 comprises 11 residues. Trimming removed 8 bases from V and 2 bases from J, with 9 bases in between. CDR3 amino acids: CSKISNTEAFF. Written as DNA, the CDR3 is TGCAGTAAGATTAGTAACACTGAAGCTTTCTTT.

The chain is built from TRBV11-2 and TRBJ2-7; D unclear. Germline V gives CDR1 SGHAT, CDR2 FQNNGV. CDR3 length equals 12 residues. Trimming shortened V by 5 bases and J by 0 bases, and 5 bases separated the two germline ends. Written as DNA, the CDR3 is TGTGCCAGCAGCCTGGACTCCTACGAGCAGTACTTC. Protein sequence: CASSLDSYEQYF.

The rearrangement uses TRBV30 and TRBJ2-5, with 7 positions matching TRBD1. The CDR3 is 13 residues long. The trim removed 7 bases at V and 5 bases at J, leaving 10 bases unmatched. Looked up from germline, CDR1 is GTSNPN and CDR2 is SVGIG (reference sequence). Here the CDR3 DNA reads TGTGCCTCAACAGGGGCAACACGGGAGACCCAGTACTTC. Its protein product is CASTGATRETQYF.

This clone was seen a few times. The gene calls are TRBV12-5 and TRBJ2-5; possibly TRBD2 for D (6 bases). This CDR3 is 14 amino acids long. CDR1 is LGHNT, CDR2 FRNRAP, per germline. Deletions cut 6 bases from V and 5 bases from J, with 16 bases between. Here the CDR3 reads CASGSGGVLETQYF. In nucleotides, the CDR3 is TGTGCTAGTGGCTCGGGCGGGGTACTCGAGACCCAGTACTTC.

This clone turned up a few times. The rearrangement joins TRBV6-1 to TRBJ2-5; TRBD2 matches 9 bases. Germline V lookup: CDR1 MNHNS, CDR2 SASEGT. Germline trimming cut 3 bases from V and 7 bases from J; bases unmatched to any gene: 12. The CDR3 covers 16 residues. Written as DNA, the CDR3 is TGTGCCAGCAGTGATAGGACTAGCGACCTCAAACGGACCCAGTACTTC. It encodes CASSDRTSDLKRTQYF.

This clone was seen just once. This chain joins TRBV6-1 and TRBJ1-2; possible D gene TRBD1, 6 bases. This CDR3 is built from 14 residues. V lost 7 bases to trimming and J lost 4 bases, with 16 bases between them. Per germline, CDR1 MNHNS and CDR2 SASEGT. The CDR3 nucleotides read TGTGCCAGCACCGAAGCCAGGGGTCTCTATGGCTACACCTTC. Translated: CASTEARGLYGYTF.

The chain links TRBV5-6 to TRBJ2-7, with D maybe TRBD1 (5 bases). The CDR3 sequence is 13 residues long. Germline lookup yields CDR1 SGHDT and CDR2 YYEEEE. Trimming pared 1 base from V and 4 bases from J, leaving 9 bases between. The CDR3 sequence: CASSLTGGYEQYF. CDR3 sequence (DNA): TGTGCCAGCAGCTTGACAGGTGGATACGAGCAGTACTTC.

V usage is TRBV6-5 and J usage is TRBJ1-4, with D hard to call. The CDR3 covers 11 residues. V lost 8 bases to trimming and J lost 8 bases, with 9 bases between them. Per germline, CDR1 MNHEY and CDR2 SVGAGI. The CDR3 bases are TGTGCCAGCGGACGGCAGGAAAAACTGTTTTTT. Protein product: CASGRQEKLFF.

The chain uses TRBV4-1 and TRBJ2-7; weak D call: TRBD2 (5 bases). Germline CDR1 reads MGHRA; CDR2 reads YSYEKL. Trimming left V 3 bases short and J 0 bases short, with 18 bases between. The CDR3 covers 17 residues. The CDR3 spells CASSQVLGRFSSYEQYF. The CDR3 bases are TGCGCCAGCAGCCAGGTCCTGGGGAGATTTAGCTCCTACGAGCAGTACTTC.

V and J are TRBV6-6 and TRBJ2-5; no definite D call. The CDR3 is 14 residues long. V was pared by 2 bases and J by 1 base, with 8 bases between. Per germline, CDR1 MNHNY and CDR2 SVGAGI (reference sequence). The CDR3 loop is CASSYGQVQETQYF. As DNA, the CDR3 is TGTGCCAGCAGTTACGGGCAGGTCCAAGAGACCCAGTACTTC.

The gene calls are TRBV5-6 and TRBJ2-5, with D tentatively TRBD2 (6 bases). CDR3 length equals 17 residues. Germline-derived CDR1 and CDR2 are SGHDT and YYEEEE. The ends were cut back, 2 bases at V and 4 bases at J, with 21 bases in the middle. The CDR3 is CASSFMFFRRGGETQYF. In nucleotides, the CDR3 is TGTGCCAGCAGCTTCATGTTTTTCCGAAGGGGAGGAGAGACCCAGTACTTC.

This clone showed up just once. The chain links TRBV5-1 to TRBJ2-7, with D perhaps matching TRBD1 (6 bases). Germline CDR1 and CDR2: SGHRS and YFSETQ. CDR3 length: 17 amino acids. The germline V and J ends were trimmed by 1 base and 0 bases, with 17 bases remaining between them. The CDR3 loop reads CASSLPPGQPLSYEQYF. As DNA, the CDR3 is TGCGCCAGCAGCTTGCCCCCCGGACAGCCCCTCTCCTACGAGCAGTACTTC.

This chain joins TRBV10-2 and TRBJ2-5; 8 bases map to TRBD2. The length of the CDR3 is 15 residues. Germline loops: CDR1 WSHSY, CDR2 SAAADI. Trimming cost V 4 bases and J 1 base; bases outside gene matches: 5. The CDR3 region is CASSVLAGLQETQYF. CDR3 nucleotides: TGCGCCAGCAGTGTTCTAGCGGGCCTCCAAGAGACCCAGTACTTC.

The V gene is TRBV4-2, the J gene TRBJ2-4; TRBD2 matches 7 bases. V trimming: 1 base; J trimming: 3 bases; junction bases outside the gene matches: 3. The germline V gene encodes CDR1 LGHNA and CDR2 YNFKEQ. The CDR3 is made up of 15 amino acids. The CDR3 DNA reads TGTGCCAGCAGCCAAGCGGGAGGTAACAAAAACATTCAGTACTTC. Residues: CASSQAGGNKNIQYF.

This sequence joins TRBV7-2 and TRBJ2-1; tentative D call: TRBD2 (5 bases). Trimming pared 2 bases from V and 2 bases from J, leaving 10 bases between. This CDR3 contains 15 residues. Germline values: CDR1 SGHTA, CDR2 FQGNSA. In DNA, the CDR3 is TGTGCCAGCAGCTTAACCCCCGGGGCCTACAATGAGCAGTTCTTC. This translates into CASSLTPGAYNEQFF.

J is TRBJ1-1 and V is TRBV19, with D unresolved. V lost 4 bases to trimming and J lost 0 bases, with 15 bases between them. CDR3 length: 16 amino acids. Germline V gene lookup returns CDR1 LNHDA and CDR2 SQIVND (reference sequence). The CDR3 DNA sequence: TGTGCCAGTAGTAACCCCCTTCTCGACGTGAACACTGAAGCTTTCTTT. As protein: CASSNPLLDVNTEAFF.

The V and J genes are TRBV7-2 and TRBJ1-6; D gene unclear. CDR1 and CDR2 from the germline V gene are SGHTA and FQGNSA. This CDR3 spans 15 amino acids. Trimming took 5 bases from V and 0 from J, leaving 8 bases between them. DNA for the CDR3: TGTGCCAGCAGCGCAGCCCTCTCCTATAATTCACCCCTCCACTTT. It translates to CASSAALSYNSPLHF.

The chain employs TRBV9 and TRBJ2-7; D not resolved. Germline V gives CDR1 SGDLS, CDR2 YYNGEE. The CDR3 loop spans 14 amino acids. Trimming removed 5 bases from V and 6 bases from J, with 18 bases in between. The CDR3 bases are TGTGCCAGCAGTCCCCTTGGCACTGGGGTCGAGCAGTACTTC. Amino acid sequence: CASSPLGTGVEQYF.

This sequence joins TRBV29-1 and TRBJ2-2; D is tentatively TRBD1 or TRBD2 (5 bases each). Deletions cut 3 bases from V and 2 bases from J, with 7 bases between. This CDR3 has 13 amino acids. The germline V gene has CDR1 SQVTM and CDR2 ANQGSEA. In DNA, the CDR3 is TGCAGCGTTGACAGGGACAACACCGGGGAGCTGTTTTTT. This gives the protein CSVDRDNTGELFF.

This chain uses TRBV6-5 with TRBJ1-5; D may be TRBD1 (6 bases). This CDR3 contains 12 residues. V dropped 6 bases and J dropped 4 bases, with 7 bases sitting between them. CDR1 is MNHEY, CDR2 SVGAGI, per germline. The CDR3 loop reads CASRGGNQPQHF. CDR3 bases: TGTGCCAGCAGAGGGGGGAATCAGCCCCAGCATTTT.

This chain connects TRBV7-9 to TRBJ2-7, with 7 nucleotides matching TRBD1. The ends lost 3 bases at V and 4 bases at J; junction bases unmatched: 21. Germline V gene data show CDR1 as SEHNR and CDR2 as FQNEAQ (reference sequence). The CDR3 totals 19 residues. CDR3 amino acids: CASSFVPLGKGATPYEQYF. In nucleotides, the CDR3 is TGTGCCAGCAGCTTTGTCCCTCTAGGTAAGGGGGCGACCCCATACGAGCAGTACTTC.

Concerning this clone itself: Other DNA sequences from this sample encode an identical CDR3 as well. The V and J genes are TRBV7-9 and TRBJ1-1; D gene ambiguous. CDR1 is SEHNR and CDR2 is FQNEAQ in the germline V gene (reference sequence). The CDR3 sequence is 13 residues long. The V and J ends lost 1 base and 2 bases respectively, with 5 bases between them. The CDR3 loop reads CASSLDSNTEAFF. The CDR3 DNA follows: TGTGCCAGCAGCTTAGATTCAAACACTGAAGCTTTCTTT.

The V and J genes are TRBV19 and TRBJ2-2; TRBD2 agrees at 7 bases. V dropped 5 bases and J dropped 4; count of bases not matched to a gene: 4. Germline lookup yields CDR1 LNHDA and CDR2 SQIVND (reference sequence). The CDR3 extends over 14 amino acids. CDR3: CASSPSGTTGELFF. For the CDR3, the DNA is TGTGCCAGTAGTCCCAGCGGGACCACCGGGGAGCTGTTTTTT.

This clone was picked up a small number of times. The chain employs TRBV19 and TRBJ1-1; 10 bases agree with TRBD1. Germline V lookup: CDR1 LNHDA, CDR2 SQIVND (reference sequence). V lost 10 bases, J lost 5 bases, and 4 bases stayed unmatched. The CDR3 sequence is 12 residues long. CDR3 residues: CATEDRGTEAFF. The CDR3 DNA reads TGTGCCACCGAGGACAGGGGGACTGAAGCTTTCTTT.

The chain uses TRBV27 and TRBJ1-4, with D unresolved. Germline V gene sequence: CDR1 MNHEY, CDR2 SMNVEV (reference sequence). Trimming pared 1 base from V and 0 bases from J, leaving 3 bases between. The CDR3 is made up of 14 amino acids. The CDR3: CASSLYATNEKLFF. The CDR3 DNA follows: TGTGCCAGCAGTTTATATGCAACTAATGAAAAACTGTTTTTT.

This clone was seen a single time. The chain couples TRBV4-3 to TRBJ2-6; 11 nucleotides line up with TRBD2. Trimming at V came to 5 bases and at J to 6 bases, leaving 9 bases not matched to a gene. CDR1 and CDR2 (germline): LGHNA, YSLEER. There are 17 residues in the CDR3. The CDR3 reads CASSVELAGEQANVLTF. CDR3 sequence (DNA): TGCGCCAGCAGCGTAGAACTAGCGGGAGAGCAGGCCAACGTCCTGACTTTC.